Listed here are 20 T cell receptor beta chains from one sample, sequenced in a study of beta chain features in type 1 diabetes. cDNA synthesis used the whole RNA isolate, giving expressed TCRB sequences. TCRdb keeps only in-frame clones here, not all; method: immunoSEQ multiplex PCR. The sample includes about 260,000 clones, under 70% of them seen just once. Sequenced material: naive CD4+ T cells from blood. The receptors derive from a man aged 25-45 years in good health.

The gene calls are TRBV7-9 and TRBJ1-1, with D perhaps TRBD1 (6 bases). V was clipped by 6 bases and J by 4 bases, with 27 bases between them. CDR3 length: 18 residues. Looked up from germline, CDR1 is SEHNR and CDR2 is FQNEAQ (reference sequence). CDR3 region: CASRPTGTLMTGSTEAFF. The CDR3 DNA is TGTGCCAGCAGGCCCACCGGGACACTCATGACCGGGAGCACTGAAGCTTTCTTT.

The V gene is TRBV2, the J gene TRBJ2-7; D is ambiguous. Trimming pared 4 bases from V and 3 bases from J, leaving 4 bases between. CDR1 SNHLY and CDR2 FYNNEI come from the germline V gene. The CDR3 is 11 residues long. CDR3 region: CASSGDYEQYF. Written as DNA, the CDR3 is TGTGCCAGCAGTGGGGACTACGAGCAGTACTTC.

The rearrangement links TRBV30 to TRBJ1-1; the D is unclear. CDR1 and CDR2 (germline): GTSNPN, SVGIG (reference sequence). The CDR3 has 15 amino acids. The V end was cut by 2 bases, the J end by 2 bases, with 15 bases between. The CDR3 nucleotides read TGTGCCTGGAGTTCCCTCGGGCGGATAAACACTGAAGCTTTCTTT. Its translation is CAWSSLGRINTEAFF.

The rearrangement links TRBV30 to TRBJ2-1; 9 bases agree with TRBD2. CDR3 length equals 14 residues. The V segment lost 2 bases and the J segment 4 bases; nucleotides outside the gene matches: 3. Per the germline V gene, CDR1 is GTSNPN and CDR2 is SVGIG (reference sequence). CDR3 loop: CAWSNLAGYNEQFF. The CDR3 region has the DNA TGTGCCTGGAGTAATCTAGCGGGATACAATGAGCAGTTCTTC. Full variable domain (remainder filled in from reference TRBV30 and TRBJ2-1): SQTIHQWPATLVQPVGSPLSLECTVEGTSNPNLYWYRQAAGRGLQLLFYSVGIGQISSEVPQNLSASRPQDRQFILSSKKLLLSDSGFYLCAWSNLAGYNEQFFGPGTRLTVL.

This clone was counted between two and nine times. V gene TRBV28 combines with J gene TRBJ2-2; D might be TRBD1 or TRBD2, each matching 5 bases. Deletions cut 4 bases from V and 6 bases from J, with 12 bases between. The CDR3 totals 14 residues. Germline V gene lookup returns CDR1 MDHEN and CDR2 SYDVKM. The CDR3: CASSSPGAAGELFF. For the CDR3, the DNA is TGTGCCAGCAGTTCCCCCGGGGCAGCCGGGGAGCTGTTTTTT. The variable domain in full, completed from reference TRBV28 and TRBJ2-2, reads DVKVTQSSRYLVKRTGEKVFLECVQDMDHENMFWYRQDPGLGLRLIYFSYDVKMKEKGDIPEGYSVSREKKERFSLILESASTNQTSMYLCASSSPGAAGELFFGEGSRLTVL.

This clone appeared once. The genes are TRBV9 and TRBJ2-7; tentatively, D is TRBD1 (6 bases). This CDR3 comprises 15 residues. Trimming removed 3 bases from V and 6 bases from J, with 19 bases in between. Germline values: CDR1 SGDLS, CDR2 YYNGEE. CDR3 residues: CASSASAGAPGEQYF. The CDR3 DNA is TGTGCCAGCAGCGCCTCAGCAGGGGCCCCTGGCGAGCAGTACTTC.

The chain carries TRBV29-1 and TRBJ2-5, with 12 bases matching TRBD2. V lost 7 bases, J lost 5 bases, and 2 bases stayed unmatched. The CDR3 is 12 residues long. Per germline, CDR1 SQVTM and CDR2 ANQGSEA. The CDR3 protein is CSGLAGAETQYF. The CDR3 DNA reads TGCAGCGGACTAGCGGGAGCGGAGACCCAGTACTTC.

This clone was detected a few times. This chain joins TRBV4-2 and TRBJ2-3, with TRBD2 matching over 8 bases. V lost 0 bases and J lost 2; bases outside the gene matches: 7. Germline V gene sequence: CDR1 LGHNA, CDR2 YNFKEQ. The CDR3 consists of 17 residues. The CDR3 reads CASSQDPAGETTDTQYF. The DNA for the CDR3 is TGTGCCAGCAGCCAAGATCCAGCGGGGGAGACCACAGATACGCAGTATTTT.

This clone was seen only a few times. The chain uses TRBV7-4 and TRBJ2-1; D remains ambiguous. Germline V gene sequence: CDR1 SGHVT, CDR2 SQSDAQ. CDR3 length equals 12 residues. Trimming removed 1 base at V and 7 bases at J, with 5 bases between. The CDR3 region is CASSLVWNEQFF. CDR3 sequence (DNA): TGTGCCAGCAGCTTAGTTTGGAATGAGCAGTTCTTC.

This chain joins TRBV30 and TRBJ1-5; D call uncertain. The CDR3 contains 14 residues. Germline-derived CDR1 and CDR2 are GTSNPN and SVGIG (reference sequence). V was cut by 3 bases and J by 0 bases, with 9 bases left in between. The CDR3 protein is CAWSKRVSNQPQHF. For the CDR3, the DNA is TGTGCCTGGAGCAAGAGGGTTAGCAATCAGCCCCAGCATTTT.

This clone showed up just once. This chain links TRBV7-2 with TRBJ1-2; no firm D call. This CDR3 has 15 residues. Between the trimmed V and J ends, which lost 1 base and 6 bases, there was a span of 15 bases. Germline V CDR1 and CDR2: SGHTA, FQGNSA. DNA of the CDR3: TGTGCCAGCAGCTTAGTACCAGGTCCATCGAATGGCTACACCTTC. Protein product: CASSLVPGPSNGYTF.

The rearrangement uses TRBV7-2 and TRBJ2-7; perhaps TRBD1 as D (6 bases). In germline, CDR1 is SGHTA, CDR2 FQGNSA. The V and J ends lost 2 bases and 7 bases respectively, with 15 bases between them. This CDR3 region has 14 residues. The CDR3 loop is CASSLIRGPEEQYF. CDR3 sequence (DNA): TGTGCCAGCAGCTTAATCAGGGGTCCGGAAGAGCAGTACTTC. Together with reference TRBV7-2 and TRBJ2-7, the CDR3 gives the full variable domain: GAGVSQSPSNKVTEKGKDVELRCDPISGHTALYWYRQSLGQGLEFLIYFQGNSAPDKSGLPSDRFSAERTGGSVSTLTIQRTQQEDSAVYLCASSLIRGPEEQYFGPGTRLTVT.

The chain couples TRBV29-1 to TRBJ1-1; D is perhaps TRBD1 (5 bases). Per the germline V gene, CDR1 is SQVTM and CDR2 is ANQGSEA. With 3 bases removed from V and 5 bases from J, the gap between germline ends came to 10 bases. This CDR3 is 12 amino acids long. The CDR3 reads CSVDPGRTEAFF. In DNA, the CDR3 is TGCAGCGTTGATCCAGGGAGAACTGAAGCTTTCTTT.

The genes are TRBV6-6 and TRBJ2-5; D ambiguous. Germline V gene sequence: CDR1 MNHNY, CDR2 SVGAGI (reference sequence). The CDR3 sequence is 15 residues long. V was cut by 7 bases and J by 1 base, with 16 bases left in between. Here the CDR3 DNA reads TGTGCCAGCACTCCGGTAGGCCTACGCCAAGAGACCCAGTACTTC. Translation gives CASTPVGLRQETQYF.

The J gene is TRBJ1-1, the V gene TRBV20-1; D unclear. The germline V gene has CDR1 DFQATT and CDR2 SNEGSKA (reference sequence). The CDR3 contains 10 residues. The V end lost 5 bases, the J end lost 8 bases, and 9 bases lay between the germline ends. For the CDR3, the DNA is TGCAGTGCTGGGGATCAGGAAGCTTTCTTT. Translating gives CSAGDQEAFF.

The chain joins TRBV29-1 to TRBJ2-3; D call uncertain. V lost 4 bases, J lost 2 bases, and 10 bases lay in between. The CDR3 covers 13 residues. The V gene's germline CDR1 is SQVTM and CDR2 ANQGSEA. Here the CDR3 reads CSVVGVITDTQYF. The CDR3 nucleotides are TGCAGCGTTGTTGGGGTTATCACAGATACGCAGTATTTT.

The chain carries TRBV4-1 and TRBJ1-4; 8 bases match TRBD1. Germline lookup yields CDR1 MGHRA and CDR2 YSYEKL. The CDR3 length is 17 residues. J gave up 4 bases and V 0 bases, and 7 bases lay outside the gene matches. In DNA, the CDR3 is TGCGCCAGCAGCCAAGATTCAGGGACAGGCTTTAATGAAAAACTGTTTTTT. Its translation: CASSQDSGTGFNEKLFF.

This clone was picked up one time. The chain joins TRBV14 to TRBJ2-4, with D maybe TRBD2 (6 bases). Trimming took off 4 bases at V and 7 bases at J, with 17 bases between the two ends. Germline assignment: CDR1 SGHDN and CDR2 FVKESK. This CDR3 region has 15 residues. CDR3 protein: CASSPGTRDRNIQYF. The DNA for the CDR3 is TGTGCCAGCAGCCCTGGGACTCGAGATCGGAACATTCAGTACTTC.

This clone was observed a few times. The chain carries TRBV29-1 and TRBJ2-1; no reliable D call. The CDR3 is 13 amino acids. V lost 2 bases, J lost 4 bases, and 9 bases lay in between. Germline CDR1 and CDR2: SQVTM and ANQGSEA. CDR3 loop: CSVEQTEYNEQFF. CDR3 bases: TGCAGCGTTGAACAGACGGAATACAATGAGCAGTTCTTC.

The V gene is TRBV19, the J gene TRBJ2-1; 10 nucleotides agree with TRBD2. Germline-derived CDR1 and CDR2 are LNHDA and SQIVND (reference sequence). The CDR3 runs 16 residues. The junction had 4 bases not matched to a gene; V was cut back by 3 bases and J by 2 bases. The CDR3 spells CASSITSGKTYNEQFF. CDR3 coding DNA: TGTGCCAGTAGTATTACTAGCGGGAAAACCTACAATGAGCAGTTCTTC.